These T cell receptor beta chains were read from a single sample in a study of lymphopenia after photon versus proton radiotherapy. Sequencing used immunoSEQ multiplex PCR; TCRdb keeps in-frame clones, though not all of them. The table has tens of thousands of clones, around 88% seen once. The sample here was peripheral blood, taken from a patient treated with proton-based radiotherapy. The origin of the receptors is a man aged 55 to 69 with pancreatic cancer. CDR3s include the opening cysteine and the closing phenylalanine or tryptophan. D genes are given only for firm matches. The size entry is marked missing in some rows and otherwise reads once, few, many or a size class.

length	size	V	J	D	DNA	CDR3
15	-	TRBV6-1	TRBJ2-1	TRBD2	TGTGCCAGCAGCGCTACTAGCGGGAGAAGCGTAGAGCAGTTCTTC	CASSATSGRSVEQFF
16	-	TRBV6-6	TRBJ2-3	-	TGTGCCAGCAGTTACCGACGCAGCTCTGCAATGGATACGCAGTATTTT	CASSYRRSSAMDTQYF
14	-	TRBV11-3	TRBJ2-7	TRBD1	TGTGCCAGCAGCTCAAGACAGGGGGGGTTATTGCAGTACTTC	CASSSRQGGLLQYF
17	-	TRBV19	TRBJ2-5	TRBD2	TGTGCCAGTAGTATTTCCAGACTAGCGGGAAGACAAGAGACCCAGTACTTC	CASSISRLAGRQETQYF
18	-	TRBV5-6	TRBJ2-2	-	TGTGCCAGCAGCCGGGGAAGGGTAGCGGCCAGGAACACCGGGGAGCTGTTTTTT	CASSRGRVAARNTGELFF
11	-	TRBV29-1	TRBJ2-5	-	TGCAGCGGCCTTCTCGCGGAGACCCAGTACTTC	CSGLLAETQYF
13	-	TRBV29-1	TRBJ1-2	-	TGCAGCGTTGCAGTAGGAACTAACTATGGCTACACCTTC	CSVAVGTNYGYTF
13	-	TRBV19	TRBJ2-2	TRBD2	TGTGCCTCCTGGGGGGGAAACACCGGGGAGCTGTTTTTT	CASWGGNTGELFF
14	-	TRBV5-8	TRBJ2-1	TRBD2	TGTGCCAGCAGCTTGGGACTAGCGGGCGGCACTCAGTTCTTC	CASSLGLAGGTQFF
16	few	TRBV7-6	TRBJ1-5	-	TGTGCCAGCAGCTCTGGGGTGGCAGGGAGCAATCAGCCCCAGCATTTT	CASSSGVAGSNQPQHF
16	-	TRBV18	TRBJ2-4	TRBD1	TGTGCCAGCTCACCACCGGGACAGCTAGCCAAAAACATTCAGTACTTC	CASSPPGQLAKNIQYF
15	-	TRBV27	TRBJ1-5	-	TGTGCCAGCAGTTTATCGATGGAAAGCAATCAGCCCCAGCATTTT	CASSLSMESNQPQHF
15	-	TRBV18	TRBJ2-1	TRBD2	TGTGCCAGCGGTGTGGGGACTAGCGGTTCCAATGAGCAGTTCTTC	CASGVGTSGSNEQFF
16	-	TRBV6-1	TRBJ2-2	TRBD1	TGTGCCAGCAGTGGGAAGGGACAGGGGCGCACCGGGGAGCTGTTTTTT	CASSGKGQGRTGELFF
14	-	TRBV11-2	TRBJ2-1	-	TGTGCCAGCAGCTCCGGGGGCGCGTACAATGAGCAGTTCTTC	CASSSGGAYNEQFF
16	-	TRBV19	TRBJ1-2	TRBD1	TGTGCCAGTAAATTGGGACAGGGGGAAGCTAACTATGGCTACACCTTC	CASKLGQGEANYGYTF
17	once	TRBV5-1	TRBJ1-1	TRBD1	TGCGCCAGCAGCTTAATGACAGGGTTCTCCATGAACACTGAAGCTTTCTTT	CASSLMTGFSMNTEAFF
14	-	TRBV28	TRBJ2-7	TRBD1	TGTGCCAGCAGCCTCCAGGGGGCCCCCATCGAGCAGTACTTC	CASSLQGAPIEQYF
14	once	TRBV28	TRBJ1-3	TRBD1	TGTGCCAGCAGTTTATATACAGGGGGAGGCACCATATATTTT	CASSLYTGGGTIYF
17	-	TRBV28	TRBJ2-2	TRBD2	TGTGCCAGCACGACTCCCTCTAGCGGGAGAAGCACCGGGGAGCTGTTTTTT	CASTTPSSGRSTGELFF
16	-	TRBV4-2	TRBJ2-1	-	TGTGCCAGCAGCCAAGATACGGCGGAGGGGCGCAATGAGCAGTTCTTC	CASSQDTAEGRNEQFF
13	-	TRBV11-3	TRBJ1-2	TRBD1	TGTGCCAGCAGCTCCGGACAGGGCGGTGGCTACACCTTC	CASSSGQGGGYTF
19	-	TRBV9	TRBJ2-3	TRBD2	TGTGCCAGCAGCGTCGGACTAGCGGGAGGTGGTAGTACGACAGATACGCAGTATTTT	CASSVGLAGGGSTTDTQYF
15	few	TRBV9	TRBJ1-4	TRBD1	TGTGCCAGCAGCGCCACCCTGACAGGGAATGAAAAACTGTTTTTT	CASSATLTGNEKLFF
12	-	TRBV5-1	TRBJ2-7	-	TGCGCCAGCAGCGGGGCGGCCTACGAGCAGTACTTC	CASSGAAYEQYF
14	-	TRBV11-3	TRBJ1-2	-	TGTGCCAGCAGCTTAGATATCGGGGAGCGTGGCTACACCTTC	CASSLDIGERGYTF
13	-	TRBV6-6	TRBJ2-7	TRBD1	TGTGCCAGCAGTTCGCACAGGGGCTACGAGCAGTACTTC	CASSSHRGYEQYF
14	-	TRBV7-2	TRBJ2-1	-	TGTGCCAGCAGCTTGTGGGTGTCAAACAATGAGCAGTTCTTC	CASSLWVSNNEQFF
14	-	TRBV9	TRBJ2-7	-	TGTGCCAGCAGCGTCCGGGGGACCGGCTACGAGCAGTACTTC	CASSVRGTGYEQYF
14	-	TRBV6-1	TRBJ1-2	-	TGTGCCAGCATCCAAACGGGGGGGAACTATGGCTACACCTTC	CASIQTGGNYGYTF
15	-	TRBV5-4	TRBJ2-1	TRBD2	TGTGCCAGCAGCCCACTAGCGGGACGACACAATGAGCAGTTCTTC	CASSPLAGRHNEQFF
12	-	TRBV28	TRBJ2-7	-	TGTGCCAGCAGGGATAGTACACACGAGCAGTACTTC	CASRDSTHEQYF
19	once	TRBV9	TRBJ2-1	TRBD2	TGTGCCAGCAGCGTAGTAGGACTAGCGGAGCTGAGCTCCTACAATGAGCAGTTCTTC	CASSVVGLAELSSYNEQFF
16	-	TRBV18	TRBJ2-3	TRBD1	TGTGCCAGCTCACACCGGCGGGACAGGGGTTTAGATACGCAGTATTTT	CASSHRRDRGLDTQYF
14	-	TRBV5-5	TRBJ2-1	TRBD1	TGTGCCAGCAGCCGACAGGGTAATAGCAATGAGCAGTTCTTC	CASSRQGNSNEQFF
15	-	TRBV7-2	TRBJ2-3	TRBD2	TGTGCCAGCAGTTCAGCGGGAGCTGGCACAGATACGCAGTATTTT	CASSSAGAGTDTQYF
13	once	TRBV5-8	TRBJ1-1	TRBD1	TGTGCCAGCATCCTGACAGGGGCTCGCCAAGCTTTCTTT	CASILTGARQAFF
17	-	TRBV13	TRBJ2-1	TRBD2	TGTGCCAGCAGCTCCCCAGGGCTAGCGGGCCTCTACAATGAGCAGTTCTTC	CASSSPGLAGLYNEQFF
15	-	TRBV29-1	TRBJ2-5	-	TGCAGCGTTGATGCCCATAACAGGGTTGGGGAGACCCAGTACTTC	CSVDAHNRVGETQYF